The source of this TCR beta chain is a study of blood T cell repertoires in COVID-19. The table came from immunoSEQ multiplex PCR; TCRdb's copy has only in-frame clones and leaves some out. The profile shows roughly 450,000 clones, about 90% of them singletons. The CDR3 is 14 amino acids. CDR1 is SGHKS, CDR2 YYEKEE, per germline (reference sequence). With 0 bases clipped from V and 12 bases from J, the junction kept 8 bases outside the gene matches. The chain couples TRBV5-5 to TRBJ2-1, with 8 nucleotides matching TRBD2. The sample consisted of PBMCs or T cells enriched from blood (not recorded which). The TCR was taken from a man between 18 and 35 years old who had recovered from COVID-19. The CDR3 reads CASSLGGGSLVQFF. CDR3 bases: TGTGCCAGCAGCTTGGGCGGGGGGTCCCTTGTGCAGTTCTTC.